Presented here are 23 T cell receptor beta chains from one specimen sequenced in a study of blood T cell repertoires in COVID-19. Assay: immunoSEQ multiplex PCR; the TCRdb copy retains only in-frame clones and omits some. The sample shows roughly 160,000 clones, approximately 81% of them seen only once. Sequences were obtained from peripheral blood. The receptor source for this set is a man aged 40-50 years with acute or convalescent COVID-19.

This chain connects TRBV23-1 to TRBJ1-5; D uncertain. TRBV23-1 belongs to the ORF category, with a function that is uncertain. The germline V and J ends were trimmed by 1 base and 6 bases, with 13 bases remaining between them. The CDR3 extends over 15 amino acids. The chain's CDR3 is CASSQLAEGIQPQHF. The CDR3 DNA is TGCGCCAGCAGTCAATTGGCTGAGGGAATTCAGCCCCAGCATTTT.

This chain joins TRBV5-1 and TRBJ2-7; the match to TRBD1 covers 7 bases. The CDR3 totals 14 residues. With 0 bases clipped from V and 4 bases from J, the junction kept 4 bases outside the gene matches. CDR1 and CDR2 (germline): SGHRS, YFSETQ. For the CDR3, the DNA is TGCGCCAGCAGCTTGGAGGGGACAGAGTACGAGCAGTACTTC. Translation gives CASSLEGTEYEQYF.

This chain uses TRBV14 with TRBJ1-6; D perhaps matches TRBD1 (5 bases). This CDR3 comprises 17 residues. Germline CDR1 SGHDN, CDR2 FVKESK. The V gene lost 4 bases and the J gene lost 7 bases, with 20 bases spanning the gap. The CDR3 reads CASSRRGGTNPNSPLHF. DNA for the CDR3: TGTGCCAGCAGCCGTCGGGGGGGGACGAACCCAAATTCACCCCTCCACTTT.

The chain joins TRBV14 to TRBJ2-7; D is possibly TRBD2 (7 bases). With 8 bases removed from V and 4 bases from J, the gap between germline ends came to 12 bases. Germline V gene data show CDR1 as SGHDN and CDR2 as FVKESK. The CDR3 sequence is 12 residues long. CDR3 in DNA: TGTGCCAGCCCGCGGGGGCCTTACGAGCAGTACTTC. Protein sequence: CASPRGPYEQYF.

The V and J genes are TRBV6-1 and TRBJ1-2; a possible D gene is TRBD1 (5 bases). V gave up 0 bases and J gave up 4 bases, with 12 bases separating them. This CDR3 contains 15 residues. The germline V gene encodes CDR1 MNHNS and CDR2 SASEGT. CDR3 nucleotide sequence: TGTGCCAGCAGTGAAGCAAGTTCCAGGGTCTATGGCTACACCTTC. Encoded protein: CASSEASSRVYGYTF.

This chain uses TRBV19 with TRBJ1-5; 10 nucleotides line up with TRBD1. Germline assignment: CDR1 LNHDA and CDR2 SQIVND (reference sequence). The CDR3 is 18 residues long. The V segment lost 10 bases and the J segment 0 bases; nucleotides outside the gene matches: 15. CDR3 loop: CATTSTGGAVYSNQPQHF. Written as DNA, the CDR3 is TGTGCCACTACCTCGACAGGGGGCGCCGTATATAGCAATCAGCCCCAGCATTTT.

V is TRBV6-5 and J is TRBJ1-5; 9 bases are a match to TRBD1. The CDR3 totals 14 residues. CDR1 MNHEY and CDR2 SVGAGI come from the germline V gene. Trimming removed 7 bases from V and 2 bases from J; junction bases left unmatched: 3. Written as DNA, the CDR3 is TGTGCCAGCACCACAGGGGGCGGCAATCAGCCCCAGCATTTT. This translates into CASTTGGGNQPQHF.

This clone has a handful of counts. The chain joins TRBV9 to TRBJ2-2; D unclear. Germline V gives CDR1 SGDLS, CDR2 YYNGEE. CDR3 size: 14 residues. V gave up 0 bases and J gave up 3 bases, with 6 bases separating them. This CDR3 is CASSVGRDTGELFF. The CDR3 nucleotides read TGTGCCAGCAGCGTAGGTCGAGACACCGGGGAGCTGTTTTTT. Using reference TRBV9 and TRBJ2-2 for the parts outside the CDR3, the full variable domain is DSGVTQTPKHLITATGQRVTLRCSPRSGDLSVYWYQQSLDQGLQFLIQYYNGEERAKGNILERFSAQQFPDLHSELNLSSLELGDSALYFCASSVGRDTGELFFGEGSRLTVL.

The CDR3 DNA sequence: TGTGCCAGCAGCGTAGCTAACGGACAAACAGATACGCAGTATTTT. It translates to CASSVANGQTDTQYF. The V call is TRBV9, the J call TRBJ2-3; perhaps TRBD1 as D (5 bases). Trimming removed 0 bases from V and 3 bases from J, with 11 bases in between. Per germline, CDR1 SGDLS and CDR2 YYNGEE. CDR3 length equals 15 residues. The variable domain in full, completed from reference TRBV9 and TRBJ2-3, reads DSGVTQTPKHLITATGQRVTLRCSPRSGDLSVYWYQQSLDQGLQFLIQYYNGEERAKGNILERFSAQQFPDLHSELNLSSLELGDSALYFCASSVANGQTDTQYFGPGTRLTVL.

The J gene is TRBJ2-3, the V gene TRBV6-5, with 7 positions matching TRBD2. In germline, CDR1 is MNHEY, CDR2 SVGAGI. The CDR3 has 11 residues. V lost 10 bases, J lost 14 bases, and 12 bases stayed unmatched. The CDR3 sequence: CATWGGLNMYF. In nucleotides, the CDR3 is TGTGCCACCTGGGGGGGATTAAATATGTATTTT.

The rearrangement links TRBV21-1 to TRBJ2-7; no check of the table's D call, TRBD1, against the DNA was made. TRBV21-1 is deemed a pseudogene. This CDR3 contains 12 residues. The CDR3 loop reads CASSPGPLEQYF. The CDR3 nucleotides are TGTGCCAGCAGCCCAGGGCCACTCGAGCAGTACTTC.

A few counts support this clone. The V call is TRBV28, the J call TRBJ1-6; no clear D. V was shortened by 2 bases and J by 7 bases, with 15 bases between the two germline ends. The CDR3 is 16 residues long. In germline, CDR1 is MDHEN, CDR2 SYDVKM. The CDR3 loop reads CASSLKIIQRNSPLHF. Written as DNA, the CDR3 is TGTGCCAGCAGTTTAAAGATCATTCAGAGGAATTCACCCCTCCACTTT. Full variable domain (remainder filled in from reference TRBV28 and TRBJ1-6): DVKVTQSSRYLVKRTGEKVFLECVQDMDHENMFWYRQDPGLGLRLIYFSYDVKMKEKGDIPEGYSVSREKKERFSLILESASTNQTSMYLCASSLKIIQRNSPLHFGNGTRLTVT.

The rearrangement uses TRBV11-2 and TRBJ2-5; D is unresolved. This CDR3 is built from 13 residues. Looked up from germline, CDR1 is SGHAT and CDR2 is FQNNGV. Trimming removed 5 bases at V and 1 base at J, with 8 bases between. CDR3 sequence (DNA): TGTGCCAGCAGCCCCATCGGCCAAGAGACCCAGTACTTC. This sequence encodes CASSPIGQETQYF.

V usage is TRBV19 and J usage is TRBJ1-1; 11 bases fit TRBD1. V gave up 8 bases and J gave up 5 bases; unmatched junction bases: 4. The CDR3 length is 13 residues. Per germline, CDR1 LNHDA and CDR2 SQIVND (reference sequence). The CDR3 is CASADRGQTEAFF. DNA for the CDR3: TGTGCCAGTGCGGACAGGGGGCAGACTGAAGCTTTCTTT. Using reference TRBV19 and TRBJ1-1 for the parts outside the CDR3, the full variable domain is DGGITQSPKYLFRKEGQNVTLSCEQNLNHDAMYWYRQDPGQGLRLIYYSQIVNDFQKGDIAEGYSVSREKKESFPLTVTSAQKNPTAFYLCASADRGQTEAFFGQGTRLTVV.

The chain carries TRBV7-9 and TRBJ2-7; 7 positions agree with TRBD1. J was trimmed by 2 bases and V by 5 bases; bases with no gene match: 3. Germline CDR1 reads SEHNR; CDR2 reads FQNEAQ (reference sequence). The CDR3 contains 13 residues. This chain's CDR3 is CASSEDRPYEQYF. CDR3 DNA: TGTGCCAGCAGCGAGGACAGGCCCTACGAGCAGTACTTC. Combining the CDR3 with reference TRBV7-9 and TRBJ2-7 gives the whole variable domain DTGVSQNPRHKITKRGQNVTFRCDPISEHNRLYWYRQTLGQGPEFLTYFQNEAQLEKSRLLSDRFSAERPKGSFSTLEIQRTEQGDSAMYLCASSEDRPYEQYFGPGTRLTVT.

V gene TRBV7-9 combines with J gene TRBJ1-6; TRBD1 might be the D (5 bases). Between the trimmed V and J ends, which lost 5 bases and 7 bases, there was a span of 15 bases. There are 15 residues in the CDR3. Germline V gene data show CDR1 as SEHNR and CDR2 as FQNEAQ (reference sequence). The DNA of the CDR3 is TGTGCCAGCAGCCAAGGTGGGCAGGGAAATTCACCCCTCCACTTT. Protein product: CASSQGGQGNSPLHF.

This chain connects TRBV6-4 to TRBJ1-2; no reliable D call. V was clipped by 5 bases and J by 7 bases, with 14 bases between them. The germline CDR1 and CDR2 sequences are MRHNA and SNTAGT. The length of the CDR3 is 13 residues. For the CDR3, the DNA is TGTGCCAGCAGTCACGGGGTGGGCGGTGGCTACACCTTC. This codes for CASSHGVGGGYTF.

The chain is built from TRBV6-5 and TRBJ1-2; 8 nucleotides agree with TRBD1. Trimming removed 5 bases from V and 8 bases from J; junction bases left unmatched: 7. Germline CDR1 reads MNHEY; CDR2 reads SVGAGI. This CDR3 is built from 13 residues. The CDR3 loop is CASSRGQAGGYTF. CDR3 DNA: TGTGCCAGCAGTCGGGGACAGGCCGGCGGCTACACCTTC.

J is TRBJ1-1 and V is TRBV7-9; 7 nucleotides match TRBD1. CDR3 length: 15 residues. V lost 4 bases, J lost 0 bases, and 5 bases stayed unmatched. Germline V CDR1 and CDR2: SEHNR, FQNEAQ (reference sequence). The CDR3 nucleotides are TGTGCCAGCAGCTCAGACAGGGACCTGAACACTGAAGCTTTCTTT. This sequence encodes CASSSDRDLNTEAFF.

The genes are TRBV21-1 and TRBJ1-2. TRBV21-1 is described as a pseudogene. CDR3 size: 15 residues. CDR3 sequence: CASNIIGGGNYGYTF. In DNA form, the CDR3 reads TGTGCCAGCAACATCATCGGCGGGGGGAACTATGGCTACACCTTC.

The chain recombines TRBV7-9 with TRBJ1-5, with a tentative D call TRBD1 (5 bases). V was trimmed by 2 bases and J by 6 bases, leaving 11 bases between them. The CDR3 has 14 amino acids. The germline V gene has CDR1 SEHNR and CDR2 FQNEAQ (reference sequence). The chain's CDR3 is CASSLSDSSQPQHF. The CDR3 coding sequence is TGTGCCAGCAGCTTATCCGACAGTTCTCAGCCCCAGCATTTT.

The chain recombines TRBV4-1 with TRBJ1-1; perhaps TRBD1 as D (5 bases). Between the trimmed V and J ends, which lost 1 base and 1 base, there was a span of 13 bases. Germline V gives CDR1 MGHRA, CDR2 YSYEKL. The CDR3 totals 16 residues. Here the CDR3 reads CASSQGGGVTNTEAFF. In DNA, the CDR3 is TGCGCCAGCAGCCAAGGGGGCGGGGTAACGAACACTGAAGCTTTCTTT.

V usage is TRBV7-3 and J usage is TRBJ2-1; D possibly corresponds to TRBD2 (7 bases). CDR3 length: 15 residues. The germline gives CDR1 SGHTA, CDR2 FQGTGA. Trimming removed 5 bases from V and 7 bases from J, with 18 bases in between. The CDR3 DNA reads as TGTGCCAGCAGCCCTAGGGGGGGCCAGGTGAATGAGCAGTTCTTC. Protein sequence: CASSPRGGQVNEQFF. The entire variable domain, with the rest obtained from reference TRBV7-3 and TRBJ2-1, is as follows: GAGVSQTPSNKVTEKGKYVELRCDPISGHTALYWYRQSLGQGPEFLIYFQGTGAADDSGLPNDRFFAVRPEGSVSTLKIQRTERGDSAVYLCASSPRGGQVNEQFFGPGTRLTVL.